This T cell receptor beta chain was retrieved from a study of T cell responses to AZD1222 COVID-19 vaccine (dated by TCRdb to the early 2020s). A note on the overall study: A total of about 230 trial participants underwent TCR sequencing, of whom about 210 received two doses of AZD1222 and about 25 received two doses of the MenACWY control vaccine. Trial participants were enrolled by age into subgroups of 18-55, 56-69 and 70-plus years, and about 150, 27 and 61 TCR-sequenced participants, respectively, were included in these subgroups.

Overall study results and their limits: Most participants were white British and females outnumbered males, and the authors suggested that clonal diversity may have been underestimated. After two AZD1222 doses, spike-specific TCR breadth and depth were significantly higher than at day 0 and than in MenACWY recipients. Conclusions about previously exposed vaccinees are limited because only a handful of AZD1222 recipients were SARS-CoV-2 seropositive at baseline. Epitopes outside the regions mutated in the B.1.351 and B.1.1.7 variants were reportedly recognized by nearly half of the unique spike-specific TCRs. The 56-69-year group was small, and its depth increase did not reach significance, likely because of low power. Because no day 14 peak-response samples were available, repertoires were characterized only after the peak T cell response. The whole spike protein was spanned by vaccine-associated CD4 TCRs, and dominant responses were seen in regions 160-218 and 743-854.

The CDR3 regions of human TCRbeta chains were analyzed by immunosequencing. The authors' pipeline ran thus. Repertoire TCRs were matched against a reference library of SARS-CoV-2-specific TCRs generated with the MIRA antigen-specificity platform. Breadth was defined as the fraction of unique TCRs that were SARS-CoV-2-associated. Depth was defined as the fraction of total T cells that were SARS-CoV-2-associated. Using the MIRA data, each spike-specific TCR was mapped to the spike region that the TCR reacts to and placed in a CD4 or CD8 class. Log10-transformed breadth and depth values were compared by one-way ANOVA with Sidak's multiple comparisons tests. The source is immuneACCESS, and TCRdb retained only in-frame sequences with V and J called. Part of the clones is not carried over; for the studies checked, unresolved V genes explain less than half of this, and the remainder is unexplained. That table furnishes V, J and clone size, whereas the DNA furnished D and trimming. Counted in this sample were tens of thousands of clones; around 88% of them appeared once. Of the sample, approximately 11% falls within the top ten clones.

Here V drops 5 bases and J drops 0 bases, and the junction holds 6 bases not matched to any gene. The germline V gene supplies CDR1 KGHSH and CDR2 LQKENI. Taken from cysteine to phenylalanine, the CDR3 has 16 residues. Only the CDR3 part of the read is kept: 48 bases, read in frame from the first base. Taken with the paper, the label for time point translates to: about 28 days (+/-7) after the second vaccine dose. Interpreted using the paper, the treatment or condition label stands for: meningococcal conjugate vaccine given as trial control. Samples from vaccinated people were obtained from the UK trials COV001 and COV002, which included a single-blind randomized controlled phase 2/3 trial of AZD1222 (ChAdOx1 nCoV-19) in healthy adults. For TCRbeta chain sequencing, PBMC samples were collected from trial participants at day 0 and at day 28 after the second dose. To note about this clone: Its recognized antigen is unknown. Per-nucleotide qualities are absent, and no much larger clonotype sits a single base away.

The V and J genes are TRBV18 and TRBJ1-3; TRBD1 lines up with 8 middle nucleotides. This TCR was sampled from an adult who received the MenACWY meningococcal vaccine as a control. The starting material was peripheral blood, obtained 28 days after the second dose of the MenACWY control vaccine. The CDR3: CASSALGQVSGNTIYF. Here is the DNA: TGTGCCAGCTCAGCGCTGGGACAGGTCTCTGGAAACACCATATATTTT. The entire variable domain, with the stretches around the CDR3 drawn from the reference TRBV18 and TRBJ1-3 proteins, is NAGVMQNPRHLVRRRGQEARLRCSPMKGHSHVYWYRQLPEEGLKFMVYLQKENIIDESGMPKERFSAEFPKEGPSILRIQQVVRGDSAAYFCASSALGQVSGNTIYFGEGSWLTVV.